A single sample is the source of the 20 T cell receptor beta chains below, sequenced in a study of blood T cells in healthy people across ages. The use of a sample-barcoded 5' primer and a J-beta primer mix characterized a second PCR of roughly 6 to 12 cycles. TCRdb fed the 5' RACE reads into MiXCR, producing one record per CDR3 protein. The sample lists fewer than 950,000 distinct CDR3 sequences; under 40% were seen once. Material for sequencing was blood. Receptors were obtained from a man aged 18 to 29 in good health.

This chain uses TRBV12-3 or TRBV12-4 with TRBJ2-1; D possibly uses TRBD1 or TRBD2 (6 bases each). The CDR3 runs to 14 residues. V gave up 7 bases and J gave up 4 bases, with 14 bases separating them. The chain's CDR3 is CASIHGGLYNEQFF. Written as DNA, the CDR3 is TGTGCCAGCATTCACGGGGGCCTATACAATGAGCAGTTCTTC.

Remarks on this clonotype: A much larger clone differs from this one at a single base, so this may be a read error. The chain couples TRBV29-1 to TRBJ1-5; a weak D match, TRBD1 (6 bases). CDR1 is SQVTM, CDR2 ANQGSEA, per germline. The length of the CDR3 is 12 residues. The CDR3 loop is CSVSQGNRPQHF. The CDR3 coding sequence is TGCAGCGTTAGTCAGGGGAATCGGCCCCAGCATTTT.

This clonotype came up a few times. The chain links TRBV9 to TRBJ2-4; 13 bases line up with TRBD2. This CDR3 has 17 residues. Per the germline V gene, CDR1 is SGDLS and CDR2 is YYNGEE. V gave up 0 bases and J gave up 13 bases; unmatched junction bases: 13. CDR3 sequence: CASSVVVGTSGDHEQYF. The CDR3 DNA is TGTGCCAGCAGCGTAGTGGTAGGGACTAGCGGGGACCATGAGCAGTACTTC.

The V call is TRBV5-5, the J call TRBJ2-1; D is uncertain. CDR3 size: 15 residues. Germline V lookup: CDR1 SGHKS, CDR2 YYEKEE (reference sequence). V lost 6 bases and J lost 0, with 13 bases in between. The CDR3 sequence is CASTGHESSYNEQFF. The CDR3 coding sequence is TGTGCCAGCACTGGGCACGAGAGCTCCTACAATGAGCAGTTCTTC.

This rearrangement joins TRBV12-3 or TRBV12-4 to TRBJ2-1; either TRBD1 or TRBD2 may fit D (7 bases each). The assigned J gene may be wrong: the sequence end matches TRBJ2-7 better. This CDR3 contains 17 residues. CDR3 amino acids: CASIFGWGRGGYNEQYF. In nucleotides, the CDR3 is TGTGCCAGCATCTTTGGGTGGGGCAGGGGGGGTTACAATGAGCAGTACTTC.

For this clonotype: This may come from a read error, since a much larger clone is one base off. V usage is TRBV20-1 and J usage is TRBJ2-5; D is unclear. The end of the DNA fits TRBJ2-7 better, so the J call may be wrong. The CDR3 has 13 amino acids. The germline V gene encodes CDR1 DFQATT and CDR2 SNEGSKA (reference sequence). The CDR3 region has the DNA TGCAGTACTACCCCTCCGTCTCGCAACGAGCAGTACTTC. Translating it yields CSTTPPSRNEQYF.

V gene TRBV12-3 or TRBV12-4 combines with J gene TRBJ1-2; tentative D call: TRBD1 (6 bases). The CDR3 length is 16 residues. V was pared by 1 base and J by 3 bases, with 15 bases between. In DNA form, the CDR3 reads TGTGCCAGCAGTTTAGTAACGGGGGGCAGTGACTATGGCTACACCTTC. Its translation is CASSLVTGGSDYGYTF.

The V and J genes are TRBV12-3 or TRBV12-4 and TRBJ1-1; D call uncertain. The V end was cut by 8 bases, the J end by 11 bases, with 21 bases between. The CDR3 has 13 amino acids. CDR3 in DNA: TGTGCCAGCTCCCCTGCGGGCGGAGGAGCGGCTTTCTTT. It is translated as CASSPAGGGAAFF.

A remark on this clonotype: With a much larger clone just one base away, this may be a read error. V gene TRBV20-1 combines with J gene TRBJ2-7; perhaps TRBD1 as D (6 bases). CDR1 is DFQATT, CDR2 SNEGSKA, per germline (reference sequence). Trimming shortened V by 7 bases and J by 3 bases, and 19 bases separated the two germline ends. The CDR3 covers 14 residues. CDR3 nucleotides: TGCAGTGTTCCTCCGGACAGAGTTCGCTACGAGCAGTACTTC. Its translation: CSVPPDRVRYEQYF.

This clonotype has only a few counts. The chain has TRBV15 and TRBJ1-4, with 10 nucleotides matching TRBD1. The CDR3 loop spans 16 amino acids. J was trimmed by 7 bases and V by 5 bases; bases with no gene match: 10. Germline-derived CDR1 and CDR2 are LNHNV and YYDKDF (reference sequence). The CDR3 reads CATSAGTGALGEKLFF. The CDR3, as DNA: TGTGCCACCAGCGCGGGGACAGGGGCACTCGGTGAAAAACTGTTTTTT.

This clonotype was counted ten times or more. The chain has TRBV29-1 and TRBJ2-3, with a weak D call TRBD2 (6 bases). This CDR3 has 13 residues. The V end lost 7 bases, the J end lost 2 bases, and 13 bases lay between the germline ends. CDR1 and CDR2 (germline): SQVTM, ANQGSEA. The CDR3, as DNA: TGCAGCGCGGGGGACCTTATCACAGATACGCAGTATTTT. Amino acid sequence: CSAGDLITDTQYF.

V and J are TRBV12-3 or TRBV12-4 and TRBJ1-5; D uncertain. The germline V and J ends were trimmed by 6 bases and 6 bases, with 15 bases remaining between them. This CDR3 comprises 14 residues. CDR3 sequence (DNA): TGTGCCAGCAGCCCGAGACCCGTGGGTCAGCCCCAGCATTTT. Translation gives CASSPRPVGQPQHF.

The chain links TRBV7-3 to TRBJ2-1; TRBD2 matches 9 bases. CDR1 and CDR2 (germline): SGHTA, FQGTGA. The CDR3 has 16 residues. With V trimmed by 0 bases and J by 4 bases, 4 bases remained unmatched. This CDR3 reads CASSLTPAGGYNEQFF. CDR3 coding DNA: TGTGCCAGCAGCTTAACTCCTGCGGGGGGGTACAATGAGCAGTTCTTC.

This clonotype was recorded at least ten times. The chain has TRBV5-1 and TRBJ2-3; D uncertain. Trimming shortened V by 1 base and J by 0 bases, and 9 bases separated the two germline ends. Per the germline V gene, CDR1 is SGHRS and CDR2 is YFSETQ. The length of the CDR3 is 15 residues. DNA for the CDR3: TGCGCCAGCAGCTTGATTACCGCCAGCACAGATACGCAGTATTTT. It codes for CASSLITASTDTQYF.

There are a few counts of this clonotype. V usage is TRBV20-1 and J usage is TRBJ2-5; maybe TRBD1 (5 bases). This CDR3 contains 15 residues. Germline CDR1 DFQATT, CDR2 SNEGSKA (reference sequence). V was trimmed by 0 bases and J by 11 bases, leaving 22 bases between them. Here the CDR3 reads CSARDLDTFRNEQYF. CDR3 DNA sequence: TGCAGTGCTAGAGATCTGGACACCTTTAGGAATGAGCAGTACTTC.

This clonotype was found many times. The gene calls are TRBV20-1 and TRBJ1-5; TRBD1 matches 9 bases. CDR1 DFQATT and CDR2 SNEGSKA come from the germline V gene (reference sequence). V shed 2 bases, J shed 1 base, and the junction held 15 bases outside the gene matches. The CDR3 runs 19 residues. CDR3 in DNA: TGCAGTGCTAGACACCCAGGACAGGGGATAACTATCAGCAATCAGCCCCAGCATTTT. Protein sequence: CSARHPGQGITISNQPQHF.

This clonotype was counted at least ten times. The V call is TRBV12-3 or TRBV12-4, the J call TRBJ2-7; maybe TRBD2 (5 bases). The CDR3 extends over 13 amino acids. Trimming pared 4 bases from V and 3 bases from J, leaving 10 bases between. The CDR3 protein is CASSYESGYEQYF. For the CDR3, the DNA is TGTGCCAGCAGTTACGAAAGCGGCTACGAGCAGTACTTC.

J is TRBJ2-5 and V is TRBV6-2 or TRBV6-3; 8 bases are shared with TRBD1. This CDR3 is 15 amino acids long. The germline CDR1 and CDR2 sequences are MNHEY and SVGEGT. The V segment lost 10 bases and the J segment 1 base; nucleotides outside the gene matches: 11. Here the CDR3 DNA reads TGTGCCATCATGGACAGGGCTCAGGGCCAAGAGACCCAGTACTTC. Encoded protein: CAIMDRAQGQETQYF.

This clonotype has more than one count but fewer than ten. The V and J genes are TRBV7-9 and TRBJ1-2; no firm D call. Germline V gene lookup returns CDR1 SEHNR and CDR2 FQNEAQ (reference sequence). Trimming took off 5 bases at V and 0 bases at J, with 7 bases between the two ends. The CDR3 is 13 amino acids. Here the CDR3 reads CASSVETNYGYTF. CDR3 in DNA: TGTGCCAGCAGCGTGGAGACTAACTATGGCTACACCTTC.

V gene TRBV6-6 combines with J gene TRBJ2-7; D not resolved. The CDR3 totals 16 residues. Trimming removed 5 bases from V and 0 bases from J, with 17 bases in between. Looked up from germline, CDR1 is MNHNY and CDR2 is SVGAGI (reference sequence). The CDR3 is CASSKVASRSSYEQYF. DNA for the CDR3: TGTGCCAGCAGTAAGGTAGCAAGTAGGAGCTCCTACGAGCAGTACTTC.